Listed here are 25 T cell receptor beta chains from one sample, sequenced in a study of early stage breast cancer tumors (dated by TCRdb to about 2017). Receptor amplification or capture employed the immunoSEQ multiplex PCR assay. Drawn from immuneACCESS, this table holds only the in-frame rearrangements with V and J called that TCRdb kept. Clones are partly lost; checked studies trace under half to an unresolved V gene and leave the rest unexplained. For this sample the table gives 5,800 or so clones, of which roughly 80% were detected only once. The ten largest clones represent around 10% of the sample. The sequencing sample was made of normal breast tissue next to the tumor. The origin of the receptors is a person aged 65-85 years with breast cancer.

V and J are TRBV6-6 and TRBJ1-2, with D possibly being TRBD1 (6 bases). CDR3 length equals 15 residues. Germline CDR1 MNHNY, CDR2 SVGAGI (reference sequence). The V gene lost 4 bases and the J gene lost 8 bases, with 20 bases spanning the gap. The CDR3, as DNA: TGTGCCAGCAGTTCTGGGAACGGGCCAGGGGTCGGCTACACCTTC. It codes for CASSSGNGPGVGYTF.

This CDR3 reads CASRGQGSNQPQHF. CDR3 nucleotide sequence: TGTGCCAGCAGGGGACAGGGGTCCAATCAGCCCCAGCATTTT. The V gene is TRBV6-1, the J gene TRBJ1-5; 10 bases agree with TRBD1. V lost 6 bases to trimming and J lost 3 bases; unmatched junction nucleotides: 2. The CDR3 spans 14 residues. The germline CDR1 and CDR2 sequences are MNHNS and SASEGT.

This chain uses TRBV7-9 with TRBJ2-3; 8 bases agree with TRBD2. The V and J ends lost 6 bases and 14 bases, in that order; junction bases with no gene match: 10. The germline gives CDR1 SEHNR, CDR2 FQNEAQ (reference sequence). The CDR3 is 12 residues long. The CDR3 here is CASRDGLALLYF. Written as DNA, the CDR3 is TGTGCCAGCAGAGATGGACTAGCCCTCCTGTATTTT.

The CDR3: CSAPRTGGYTF. The CDR3 DNA is TGCAGTGCTCCCCGGACTGGCGGCTACACCTTC. The chain links TRBV20-1 to TRBJ1-2, with D hard to call. V was cut by 5 bases and J by 8 bases, with 12 bases left in between. In germline, CDR1 is DFQATT, CDR2 SNEGSKA (reference sequence). There are 11 residues in the CDR3.

J is TRBJ2-1 and V is TRBV2; 9 bases are shared with TRBD2. Trimming took 4 bases from V and 4 from J; bases not matched to a gene: 5. CDR3 length: 15 amino acids. The V gene's germline CDR1 is SNHLY and CDR2 FYNNEI. This chain's CDR3 is CASSAGTSSYNEQFF. The CDR3 coding sequence is TGTGCCAGCAGTGCCGGGACTAGCAGTTACAATGAGCAGTTCTTC.

The CDR3 here is CASSVATEADEKLFF. CDR3 bases: TGTGCCAGCAGTGTCGCGACTGAGGCTGATGAAAAACTGTTTTTT. The V and J genes are TRBV28 and TRBJ1-4; D unresolved. The ends were cut back, 5 bases at V and 6 bases at J, with 16 bases in the middle. CDR3 size: 15 residues. Germline CDR1 reads MDHEN; CDR2 reads SYDVKM.

The CDR3 loop is CASTSRTIPNTEAFF. The CDR3 DNA sequence: TGTGCCAGCACCTCCCGGACAATACCGAACACTGAAGCTTTCTTT. The V gene is TRBV7-2, the J gene TRBJ1-1; maybe TRBD1 (5 bases). Per germline, CDR1 SGHTA and CDR2 FQGNSA. Trimming took 7 bases from V and 1 from J, leaving 16 bases between them. The CDR3 runs 15 residues.

J is TRBJ1-2 and V is TRBV14, with TRBD1 as a possible D gene (5 bases). The CDR3 totals 15 residues. Germline CDR1 SGHDN, CDR2 FVKESK. The V and J ends lost 3 bases and 2 bases respectively, with 13 bases between them. DNA of the CDR3: TGTGCCAGCAGCCAGCGGGGCCGGACAAACTATGGCTACACCTTC. Protein sequence: CASSQRGRTNYGYTF. The full variable domain, its missing parts supplied by reference TRBV14 and TRBJ1-2, is EAGVTQFPSHSVIEKGQTVTLRCDPISGHDNLYWYRRVMGKEIKFLLHFVKESKQDESGMPNNRFLAERTGGTYSTLKVQPAELEDSGVYFCASSQRGRTNYGYTFGSGTRLTVV.

CDR3 amino acids: CASSQALLAREGNSYEQYF. For the CDR3, the DNA is TGTGCCAGCAGCCAAGCACTCCTCGCCCGGGAGGGTAACTCCTACGAGCAGTACTTC. The V call is TRBV4-2, the J call TRBJ2-7; 8 positions agree with TRBD2. Germline V CDR1 and CDR2: LGHNA, YNFKEQ. This CDR3 comprises 19 residues. The V segment lost 1 base and the J segment 0 bases; nucleotides outside the gene matches: 14.

This clone came up a few times. This sequence joins TRBV21-1 and TRBJ2-7; the table's TRBD2 call for D was not verified on the DNA. TRBV21-1 is a documented pseudogene. This CDR3 is 10 amino acids long. The CDR3 reads CASSEGEQYF. CDR3 nucleotides: TGTGCCAGCAGCGAGGGCGAGCAGTACTTC.

The V call is TRBV5-6, the J call TRBJ1-6, with TRBD1 matching over 7 bases. This CDR3 spans 15 amino acids. J lost 6 bases, V lost 0 bases, and 3 bases had no gene match. Germline CDR1 SGHDT, CDR2 YYEEEE. CDR3 bases: TGTGCCAGCAGCTTGGACAGGGGATTTAATTCACCCCTCCACTTT. It yields the protein CASSLDRGFNSPLHF.

The gene calls are TRBV10-2 and TRBJ2-5; D is unclear. CDR3 length: 13 residues. V lost 4 bases, J lost 4 bases, and 10 bases lay in between. Germline-derived CDR1 and CDR2 are WSHSY and SAAADI. For the CDR3, the DNA is TGCGCCAGCAGTGCGGAGTCAAGAGAGACCCAGTACTTC. Protein product: CASSAESRETQYF.

This clone was observed a single time. V usage is TRBV4-3 and J usage is TRBJ1-4, with D unclear. The CDR3 contains 13 residues. Per germline, CDR1 LGHNA and CDR2 YSLEER. The V end lost 1 base, the J end lost 7 bases, and 7 bases lay between the germline ends. The CDR3 DNA reads TGCGCCAGCAGCCAAGTTCTTCGTGAAAAACTGTTTTTT. Its protein product is CASSQVLREKLFF.

This chain joins TRBV30 and TRBJ1-1, with D possibly being TRBD1 (5 bases). The germline CDR1 and CDR2 sequences are GTSNPN and SVGIG (reference sequence). Trimming removed 2 bases at V and 4 bases at J, with 14 bases between. The CDR3 runs 14 residues. The CDR3 sequence is CAWSTWGVSTEAFF. As DNA, the CDR3 is TGTGCCTGGAGTACGTGGGGGGTCAGCACTGAAGCTTTCTTT.

V and J are TRBV19 and TRBJ2-7; D gene ambiguous. This CDR3 has 12 residues. Germline CDR1 is LNHDA and CDR2 is SQIVND (reference sequence). The V end lost 5 bases, the J end lost 1 base, and 6 bases lay between the germline ends. The CDR3 sequence is CASSDTSYEQYF. The CDR3 DNA follows: TGTGCCAGTAGTGACACTTCCTACGAGCAGTACTTC.

This clone was observed a single time. This chain uses TRBV6-5 with TRBJ1-3; no clear D gene. This CDR3 contains 16 residues. The V gene's germline CDR1 is MNHEY and CDR2 SVGAGI. V lost 0 bases to trimming and J lost 0 bases, with 9 bases between them. In nucleotides, the CDR3 is TGTGCCAGCAGTTACTCGTTAGTCCTCTCTGGAAACACCATATATTTT. Protein product: CASSYSLVLSGNTIYF.

The chain links TRBV7-2 to TRBJ1-2; 7 bases agree with TRBD1. Germline V gene lookup returns CDR1 SGHTA and CDR2 FQGNSA. V trimming: 4 bases; J trimming: 6 bases; junction bases outside the gene matches: 11. The CDR3 is 15 residues long. CDR3 sequence (DNA): TGTGCCAGCAGCTCCCACCTTACAGGGGTACATGGCTACACCTTC. Protein sequence: CASSSHLTGVHGYTF. Based on the CDR3 plus reference TRBV7-2 and TRBJ1-2, the full variable domain is GAGVSQSPSNKVTEKGKDVELRCDPISGHTALYWYRQSLGQGLEFLIYFQGNSAPDKSGLPSDRFSAERTGGSVSTLTIQRTQQEDSAVYLCASSSHLTGVHGYTFGSGTRLTVV.

V is TRBV29-1 and J is TRBJ2-3, with 12 bases matching TRBD2. Germline V gene data show CDR1 as SQVTM and CDR2 as ANQGSEA. The CDR3 consists of 14 residues. The J segment lost 4 bases and the V segment lost 1 base, leaving 0 bases of the junction unmatched. The CDR3 DNA sequence: TGCAGCGTTGAAGCTAGCGGGGGGGCAGATACGCAGTATTTT. It is translated as CSVEASGGADTQYF.

This clone was seen a single time. This chain uses TRBV5-4 with TRBJ2-7; 8 bases are shared with TRBD2. The CDR3 contains 15 residues. J was trimmed by 5 bases and V by 7 bases; bases with no gene match: 14. The V gene's germline CDR1 is SGHNT and CDR2 YYREEE (reference sequence). For the CDR3, the DNA is TGTGCCAGCGTCCCGGCGGGAGGTCCCCCCCACGAGCAGTACTTC. Amino acids: CASVPAGGPPHEQYF.

The chain links TRBV30 to TRBJ1-4; 7 nucleotides agree with TRBD1. The CDR3 consists of 14 residues. The germline gives CDR1 GTSNPN, CDR2 SVGIG (reference sequence). The V and J ends lost 2 bases and 8 bases, in that order; junction bases with no gene match: 8. The DNA of the CDR3 is TGTGCCTGGAGTCTCAATACAGGGGAGGAAAAACTGTTTTTT. This translates into CAWSLNTGEEKLFF.

The chain combines TRBV7-9 with TRBJ1-2; TRBD1 agrees at 9 bases. The V and J ends lost 1 base and 6 bases, in that order; junction bases with no gene match: 6. Germline CDR1 SEHNR, CDR2 FQNEAQ (reference sequence). The CDR3 is 15 amino acids. The CDR3 bases are TGTGCCAGCAGCTTAGGGGGACAGGGCAACCATGGCTACACCTTC. It translates to CASSLGGQGNHGYTF.

V and J are TRBV19 and TRBJ2-6; TRBD1 aligns across 8 bases. CDR3 length equals 17 residues. Germline V gene data show CDR1 as LNHDA and CDR2 as SQIVND (reference sequence). The ends lost 7 bases at V and 4 bases at J; junction bases unmatched: 12. CDR3 protein: CASTARGPAAGANVLTF. The CDR3 nucleotides read TGTGCCAGTACCGCCAGGGGGCCGGCCGCAGGGGCCAACGTCCTGACTTTC. The entire variable domain, with the rest obtained from reference TRBV19 and TRBJ2-6, is as follows: DGGITQSPKYLFRKEGQNVTLSCEQNLNHDAMYWYRQDPGQGLRLIYYSQIVNDFQKGDIAEGYSVSREKKESFPLTVTSAQKNPTAFYLCASTARGPAAGANVLTFGAGSRLTVL.

The chain employs TRBV4-2 and TRBJ1-3, with D uncertain. The V end was cut by 2 bases, the J end by 0 bases, with 11 bases between. The CDR3 sequence is 16 residues long. CDR1 is LGHNA and CDR2 is YNFKEQ in the germline V gene. CDR3 in amino acids: CASSQKSGSSGNTIYF. CDR3 nucleotides: TGTGCCAGCAGCCAAAAGTCGGGTTCCTCTGGAAACACCATATATTTT.

This chain connects TRBV27 to TRBJ1-2; the D gene is possibly TRBD1 (6 bases). CDR3 size: 14 residues. Germline V CDR1 and CDR2: MNHEY, SMNVEV (reference sequence). The V end was cut by 3 bases, the J end by 8 bases, with 16 bases between. CDR3 amino acids: CASSFGRGVGGYTF. The CDR3, as DNA: TGTGCCAGCAGTTTCGGCAGGGGTGTAGGGGGCTACACCTTC.

This chain connects TRBV10-3 to TRBJ2-7; D perhaps matches TRBD2 (5 bases). Germline loops: CDR1 ENHRY, CDR2 SYGVKD. CDR3 size: 13 residues. Trimming removed 3 bases from V and 3 bases from J, with 9 bases in between. This CDR3 is CAISEREGYEQYF. Here the CDR3 DNA reads TGTGCCATCAGTGAAAGAGAGGGCTACGAGCAGTACTTC.